This T cell receptor (beta chain) was sequenced during a study of siplizumab effects on memory and regulatory T cells. CDR1 and CDR2 from the germline V gene are KGHSH and LQKENI. CDR3 size: 13 residues. Trimming removed 6 bases from V and 6 bases from J; junction bases left unmatched: 5. With regard to this clone: The target antigen is unknown.

Study-level results: Naive T cells seemed more diverse than memory cells; they also seemed major alloresponse contributors. Mappable CD4+ clones that were alloreactive averaged about 69% Treg-derived with siplizumab versus roughly 25% in controls. Of the alloreactive clones, only a minor fraction mapped to unstimulated subsets.

The repertoire was sequenced with immunoSEQ multiplex PCR; TCRdb's copy has only in-frame clones and lacks some. The sample has around 58,000 clones, approximately 87% seen once. V gene TRBV18 combines with J gene TRBJ2-7; 10 bases agree with TRBD1. Material: memory CD4+ T cells sorted from blood. The receptor was derived from a human donor in good health. CDR3 bases: TGTGCCAGCTCGTCGGACAGGGGGACCGAGCAGTACTTC. Protein product: CASSSDRGTEQYF. Based on the CDR3 plus reference TRBV18 and TRBJ2-7, the full variable domain is NAGVMQNPRHLVRRRGQEARLRCSPMKGHSHVYWYRQLPEEGLKFMVYLQKENIIDESGMPKERFSAEFPKEGPSILRIQQVVRGDSAAYFCASSSDRGTEQYFGPGTRLTVT.